The 15 T cell receptor beta chains below come from one sample, sequenced in a study of T cells after yellow fever vaccination. TCRdb called the 5' RACE reads again in MiXCR, with one record for every CDR3 protein. The table lists 500,000 to 650,000 distinct CDR3 sequences, approximately 12% of them singletons. Sequenced material: PBMCs, taken on the day of the yellow fever booster vaccination. The receptors derive from a man younger than 40 who received the YFV17D yellow fever vaccine.

This clonotype was observed at least ten times. The genes are TRBV5-1 and TRBJ2-2; D unresolved. V dropped 4 bases and J dropped 6 bases, with 10 bases sitting between them. The CDR3 contains 13 residues. CDR1 is SGHRS and CDR2 is YFSETQ in the germline V gene. In nucleotides, the CDR3 is TGCGCCAGCAGCCAGAGTTGGGCCGGGGAGCTGTTTTTT. This translates into CASSQSWAGELFF.

This clonotype was seen more than once but under ten times. V gene TRBV3-1 combines with J gene TRBJ2-7; D call uncertain. Looked up from germline, CDR1 is LGHDT and CDR2 is YNNKEL (reference sequence). The V gene lost 4 bases and the J gene lost 3 bases, with 16 bases spanning the gap. The CDR3 has 15 residues. The CDR3 coding sequence is TGTGCCAGCAGCCGAACGCAGGATACCTACTACGAGCAGTACTTC. It is translated as CASSRTQDTYYEQYF.

V is TRBV20-1 and J is TRBJ2-7; 9 positions agree with TRBD1. After removal of 6 bases from V and 4 bases from J, the junction contained 13 bases not matched to a gene. The CDR3 spans 15 residues. Germline CDR1 reads DFQATT; CDR2 reads SNEGSKA (reference sequence). CDR3 loop: CSALKPQGAQYEQYF. CDR3 in DNA: TGCAGTGCGCTTAAGCCACAGGGGGCGCAGTACGAGCAGTACTTC.

The chain links TRBV24-1 to TRBJ2-3; 8 nucleotides align to TRBD1. In germline, CDR1 is KGHDR, CDR2 SFDVKD. The V segment lost 4 bases and the J segment 9 bases; nucleotides outside the gene matches: 11. This CDR3 spans 15 amino acids. The chain's CDR3 is CATSDSGTGSKTQYF. DNA for the CDR3: TGTGCCACCAGTGACTCCGGGACAGGCTCTAAGACGCAGTATTTT.

The chain employs TRBV12-3 or TRBV12-4 and TRBJ2-1; the D gene is possibly TRBD1 (6 bases). This CDR3 spans 16 amino acids. The ends were cut back, 7 bases at V and 4 bases at J, with 20 bases in the middle. This CDR3 reads CASILTGTLRYNEQFF. DNA of the CDR3: TGTGCCAGCATCCTAACCGGGACATTGAGATACAATGAGCAGTTCTTC.

This clonotype was found once. CDR3 DNA: TGTGCCAGCAGTCCCCGCTCCCCCACTGGCAGGCGATACCTAGCCAAAAACATTCAGTACTTC. This codes for CASSPRSPTGRRYLAKNIQYF. The chain carries TRBV6-1 and TRBJ2-4, with no clear D. The CDR3 has 21 amino acids. Trimming pared 5 bases from V and 0 bases from J, leaving 29 bases between. In germline, CDR1 is MNHNS, CDR2 SASEGT.

V usage is TRBV20-1 and J usage is TRBJ1-5; D ambiguous. The CDR3 is 17 residues long. V was cut by 0 bases and J by 4 bases, with 19 bases left in between. Per the germline V gene, CDR1 is DFQATT and CDR2 is SNEGSKA (reference sequence). Here the CDR3 reads CSARDPGKSALNQPQHF. In DNA form, the CDR3 reads TGCAGTGCTAGAGATCCCGGGAAGTCCGCCCTTAATCAGCCCCAGCATTTT.

The CDR3: CASSNQGEAWWVSYNEQFF. Written as DNA, the CDR3 is TGTGCCAGCAGTAATCAGGGGGAAGCATGGTGGGTGTCTTACAATGAGCAGTTCTTC. The gene calls are TRBV14 and TRBJ2-1; TRBD1 aligns across 7 bases. The CDR3 has 19 amino acids. After removal of 6 bases from V and 4 bases from J, the junction contained 21 bases not matched to a gene. The V gene's germline CDR1 is SGHDN and CDR2 FVKESK.

This clonotype has a handful of counts. The chain recombines TRBV4-3 with TRBJ2-3; the match to TRBD2 covers 9 bases. Unmatched junction bases numbered 10, after V lost 4 bases and J lost 2 bases. Germline CDR1 and CDR2: LGHNA and YSLEER. The CDR3 has 17 residues. CDR3 sequence reads: CASSLKGLAGNTDTQYF. In DNA, the CDR3 is TGCGCCAGCAGCCTTAAGGGGCTAGCGGGAAACACAGATACGCAGTATTTT.

This clonotype came up a few times. This chain connects TRBV20-1 to TRBJ2-1; TRBD2 matches at 13 bases. The J segment lost 1 base and the V segment lost 0 bases, leaving 6 bases of the junction unmatched. The CDR3 is made up of 18 amino acids. Germline assignment: CDR1 DFQATT and CDR2 SNEGSKA (reference sequence). This chain's CDR3 is CSARDRGTSGVSYNEQFF. In DNA form, the CDR3 reads TGCAGTGCTAGAGATCGGGGGACTAGCGGGGTTTCCTACAATGAGCAGTTCTTC.

V and J are TRBV24-1 and TRBJ2-1, with D perhaps matching TRBD2 (6 bases). This CDR3 has 14 amino acids. Trimming removed 9 bases at V and 6 bases at J, with 17 bases between. Per germline, CDR1 KGHDR and CDR2 SFDVKD. The CDR3 sequence: CATGRAGTGNEQFF. In DNA form, the CDR3 reads TGTGCCACCGGGCGGGCGGGAACCGGCAATGAGCAGTTCTTC.

This clonotype was seen ten or more times. The genes are TRBV6-6 and TRBJ2-7; 7 nucleotides align to TRBD1. Trimming cost V 5 bases and J 6 bases; bases outside gene matches: 4. Germline lookup yields CDR1 MNHNY and CDR2 SVGAGI (reference sequence). The CDR3 has 12 amino acids. The CDR3, as DNA: TGTGCCAGCAGTCCGGGACAGCTCGAGCAGTACTTC. As protein: CASSPGQLEQYF.

This chain uses TRBV20-1 with TRBJ2-4; D is undetermined. The CDR3 is made up of 13 amino acids. The V end was cut by 3 bases, the J end by 8 bases, with 14 bases between. The V gene's germline CDR1 is DFQATT and CDR2 SNEGSKA (reference sequence). The CDR3 region has the DNA TGCAGTGCTAGGGAAGGGTACGTCGACATTCAGTACTTC. As protein: CSAREGYVDIQYF.

The chain recombines TRBV29-1 with TRBJ2-3, with D tentatively TRBD1 or TRBD2 (6 bases each). The CDR3 length is 13 residues. Germline V gene sequence: CDR1 SQVTM, CDR2 ANQGSEA. The V and J ends lost 5 bases and 3 bases respectively, with 12 bases between them. In DNA, the CDR3 is TGCAGCGTTTGGAGGGGGGAGACAGATACGCAGTATTTT. Protein sequence: CSVWRGETDTQYF.

The chain recombines TRBV28 with TRBJ2-5; D remains ambiguous. The CDR3 sequence is 16 residues long. V was shortened by 2 bases and J by 1 base, with 14 bases between the two germline ends. The germline gives CDR1 MDHEN, CDR2 SYDVKM. The CDR3 nucleotides read TGTGCCAGCAGTTTAGTGGGATTAACGTCCCAAGAGACCCAGTACTTC. Amino acids: CASSLVGLTSQETQYF.